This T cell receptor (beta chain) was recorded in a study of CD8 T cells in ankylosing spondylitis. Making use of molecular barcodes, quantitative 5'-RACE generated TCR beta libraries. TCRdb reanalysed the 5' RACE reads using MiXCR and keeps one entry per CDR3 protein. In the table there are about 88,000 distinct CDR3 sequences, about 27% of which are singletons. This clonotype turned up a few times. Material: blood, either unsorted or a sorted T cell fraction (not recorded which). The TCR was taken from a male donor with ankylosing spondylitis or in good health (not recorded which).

CDR3 amino acids: CASSLAENEQFF. In nucleotides, the CDR3 is TGTGCCAGCAGCTTAGCAGAAAATGAGCAGTTCTTC. The chain carries TRBV11-2 and TRBJ2-1; D call uncertain. CDR1 SGHAT and CDR2 FQNNGV come from the germline V gene. The CDR3 has 12 residues. Trimming pared 1 base from V and 7 bases from J, leaving 5 bases between.